These 24 T cell receptor beta chains share one sample of origin, sequenced in a study of shared clonotypes between healthy human individuals. Here immunoSEQ multiplex PCR was the method, and the copy in TCRdb shows in-frame clones only, minus some. The sample holds millions of clones, approximately 94% seen once. Naive CD8 cells lacked CD45RO, underwent positive selection for CCR7 and left out terminally differentiated effector memory CD45RA+ cells. Sequencing was done on a sample of naive CD8+ T cells sorted from blood. The receptors were sampled from a man between 18 and 29 years old in good health.

The chain couples TRBV28 to TRBJ2-5, with D possibly TRBD2 on 5 matching bases. Germline CDR1 and CDR2: MDHEN and SYDVKM. Trimming pared 8 bases from V and 0 bases from J, leaving 13 bases between. The CDR3 is 14 residues long. The CDR3 sequence: CASGETHYQETQYF. For the CDR3, the DNA is TGTGCCAGCGGGGAGACGCACTACCAAGAGACCCAGTACTTC.

The CDR3 reads CASSLELGYEQYF. The CDR3 bases are TGTGCCAGCAGTTTAGAGTTAGGGTACGAGCAGTACTTC. The chain has TRBV28 and TRBJ2-7; D unresolved. The V gene lost 2 bases and the J gene lost 4 bases, with 9 bases spanning the gap. Germline V gives CDR1 MDHEN, CDR2 SYDVKM. CDR3 size: 13 residues.

The J gene is TRBJ1-2, the V gene TRBV2; TRBD1 agrees at 9 bases. This CDR3 region has 15 residues. Trimming removed 6 bases from V and 3 bases from J; junction bases left unmatched: 8. CDR1 is SNHLY and CDR2 is FYNNEI in the germline V gene. The CDR3 loop reads CASRGIRDRDYGYTF. CDR3 DNA sequence: TGTGCCAGCAGGGGGATCCGGGACAGGGACTATGGCTACACCTTC. The whole variable domain, remainder taken from reference TRBV2 and TRBJ1-2, is EPEVTQTPSHQVTQMGQEVILRCVPISNHLYFYWYRQILGQKVEFLVSFYNNEISEKSEIFDDQFSVERPDGSNFTLKIRSTKLEDSAMYFCASRGIRDRDYGYTFGSGTRLTVV.

With regard to this clone: Other nucleotide sequences from this sample produce the same CDR3. The V and J genes are TRBV6-5 and TRBJ1-1; D remains unclear. Germline loops: CDR1 MNHEY, CDR2 SVGAGI. The CDR3 sequence is 14 residues long. The ends were cut back, 2 bases at V and 2 bases at J, with 9 bases in the middle. The CDR3 DNA reads as TGTGCCAGCAGTTACAGTGAAGGCAACACTGAAGCTTTCTTT. It specifies CASSYSEGNTEAFF.

This clone was seen once. The rearrangement joins TRBV6-5 to TRBJ2-1; 8 positions match TRBD1. The CDR3 contains 16 residues. Germline-derived CDR1 and CDR2 are MNHEY and SVGAGI. V lost 0 bases and J lost 5; bases outside the gene matches: 6. The CDR3: CASSYSTGELNNEQFF. The CDR3 region has the DNA TGTGCCAGCAGTTACTCGACAGGGGAGTTAAACAATGAGCAGTTCTTC.

The J gene is TRBJ2-5, the V gene TRBV7-9, with 8 bases fitting TRBD1. The CDR3 is 13 residues long. Germline V gene sequence: CDR1 SEHNR, CDR2 FQNEAQ (reference sequence). V dropped 6 bases and J dropped 3; count of bases not matched to a gene: 3. In nucleotides, the CDR3 is TGTGCCAGCAGGTCGGGACAGGAAGAGACCCAGTACTTC. Translated: CASRSGQEETQYF. Full variable domain (rest looked up from reference TRBV7-9 and TRBJ2-5): DTGVSQNPRHKITKRGQNVTFRCDPISEHNRLYWYRQTLGQGPEFLTYFQNEAQLEKSRLLSDRFSAERPKGSFSTLEIQRTEQGDSAMYLCASRSGQEETQYFGPGTRLLVL.

The V gene is TRBV2, the J gene TRBJ2-2; the match to TRBD2 covers 11 bases. The CDR3 length is 19 residues. Germline V CDR1 and CDR2: SNHLY, FYNNEI. Trimming cost V 2 bases and J 0 bases; bases outside gene matches: 8. CDR3 residues: CASSEFSVAGGTNTGELFF. The CDR3 nucleotides are TGTGCCAGCAGTGAATTCTCTGTAGCGGGAGGGACGAACACCGGGGAGCTGTTTTTT.

The chain carries TRBV5-1 and TRBJ2-2; D is perhaps TRBD1 (6 bases). In germline, CDR1 is SGHRS, CDR2 YFSETQ. V lost 2 bases, J lost 2 bases, and 13 bases lay in between. The CDR3 has 16 amino acids. The CDR3 spells CASSFLWTENTGELFF. CDR3 DNA: TGCGCCAGCAGCTTTCTCTGGACAGAAAACACCGGGGAGCTGTTTTTT.

This chain uses TRBV7-2 with TRBJ2-3; D gene uncertain. Trimming took off 5 bases at V and 0 bases at J, with 12 bases between the two ends. CDR3 length: 15 amino acids. Germline loops: CDR1 SGHTA, CDR2 FQGNSA. CDR3 bases: TGTGCCAGCAGCCATGACTGGTCTAGCACAGATACGCAGTATTTT. Translated: CASSHDWSSTDTQYF.

V and J are TRBV7-2 and TRBJ2-5; the D gene could be TRBD1 or TRBD2 (5 bases each). CDR1 is SGHTA and CDR2 is FQGNSA in the germline V gene. The ends were cut back, 1 base at V and 2 bases at J, with 14 bases in the middle. CDR3 length: 16 amino acids. CDR3 amino acids: CASSLESGTAQETQYF. CDR3 in DNA: TGTGCCAGCAGCTTAGAATCAGGGACGGCACAAGAGACCCAGTACTTC. Full variable domain (missing parts from reference TRBV7-2 and TRBJ2-5): GAGVSQSPSNKVTEKGKDVELRCDPISGHTALYWYRQSLGQGLEFLIYFQGNSAPDKSGLPSDRFSAERTGGSVSTLTIQRTQQEDSAVYLCASSLESGTAQETQYFGPGTRLLVL.

The V call is TRBV4-1, the J call TRBJ2-7, with a weak D call TRBD1 (5 bases). Trimming took off 1 base at V and 7 bases at J, with 11 bases between the two ends. Germline V lookup: CDR1 MGHRA, CDR2 YSYEKL. This CDR3 comprises 13 residues. CDR3 amino acids: CASSQGQNTEQYF. The DNA of the CDR3 is TGCGCCAGCAGCCAAGGACAGAACACGGAGCAGTACTTC.

CDR3 coding DNA: TGTGCCAGCAGCGAGGACTCAGGTTCCCTCAACGAGCAGTACTTC. It yields the protein CASSEDSGSLNEQYF. The chain joins TRBV9 to TRBJ2-7; weak D call: TRBD2 (5 bases). This CDR3 has 15 amino acids. CDR1 is SGDLS, CDR2 YYNGEE, per germline. With 3 bases removed from V and 5 bases from J, the gap between germline ends came to 18 bases. Full variable domain (rest looked up from reference TRBV9 and TRBJ2-7): DSGVTQTPKHLITATGQRVTLRCSPRSGDLSVYWYQQSLDQGLQFLIQYYNGEERAKGNILERFSAQQFPDLHSELNLSSLELGDSALYFCASSEDSGSLNEQYFGPGTRLTVT.

The rearrangement uses TRBV4-3 and TRBJ1-2; 10 bases agree with TRBD1. The CDR3 has 16 amino acids. After removal of 0 bases from V and 6 bases from J, the junction contained 7 bases not matched to a gene. CDR1 and CDR2 (germline): LGHNA, YSLEER. The CDR3 sequence is CASSQDRDRGQDGYTF. CDR3 bases: TGCGCCAGCAGCCAAGATCGGGACAGGGGTCAGGATGGCTACACCTTC.

V usage is TRBV4-1 and J usage is TRBJ1-1, with D uncertain. Germline CDR1 and CDR2: MGHRA and YSYEKL. The V end was cut by 0 bases, the J end by 1 base, with 9 bases between. There are 15 residues in the CDR3. The CDR3 loop reads CASSQDSYANTEAFF. In DNA, the CDR3 is TGCGCCAGCAGCCAAGACTCGTATGCGAACACTGAAGCTTTCTTT.

Comments on this clone: The same CDR3 is also encoded by other DNA sequences in this sample. The V call is TRBV7-9, the J call TRBJ2-1, with D tentatively TRBD1 (6 bases). V was cut by 5 bases and J by 9 bases, with 11 bases left in between. The CDR3 has 12 amino acids. CDR1 is SEHNR and CDR2 is FQNEAQ in the germline V gene (reference sequence). The CDR3 DNA follows: TGTGCCAGCAGCCAACAGGGTGGTGAGCAGTTCTTC. Amino acids: CASSQQGGEQFF. Supplemented by reference TRBV7-9 and TRBJ2-1, the full variable domain reads DTGVSQNPRHKITKRGQNVTFRCDPISEHNRLYWYRQTLGQGPEFLTYFQNEAQLEKSRLLSDRFSAERPKGSFSTLEIQRTEQGDSAMYLCASSQQGGEQFFGPGTRLTVL.

V is TRBV4-1 and J is TRBJ2-3; 12 bases are shared with TRBD2. The J segment lost 2 bases and the V segment lost 0 bases, leaving 6 bases of the junction unmatched. CDR1 MGHRA and CDR2 YSYEKL come from the germline V gene. The CDR3 spans 18 residues. CDR3 sequence reads: CASSQDRTSGDFTDTQYF. DNA of the CDR3: TGCGCCAGCAGCCAAGATAGGACTAGCGGGGATTTCACAGATACGCAGTATTTT.

This clone was observed a few times. The chain couples TRBV28 to TRBJ2-3; 7 bases are a match to TRBD2. CDR3 size: 16 residues. Germline CDR1 MDHEN, CDR2 SYDVKM. Trimming at V came to 3 bases and at J to 0 bases, leaving 6 bases not matched to a gene. The CDR3 reads CASSLSSGASTDTQYF. The CDR3 nucleotides read TGTGCCAGCAGTTTGTCCAGCGGGGCTAGCACAGATACGCAGTATTTT.

This clone is a singleton in its sample. The same CDR3 can be traced to other DNA sequences in this sample. The chain couples TRBV5-1 to TRBJ2-7, with TRBD2 as a possible D gene (5 bases). Germline CDR1 and CDR2: SGHRS and YFSETQ. This CDR3 has 13 residues. The V gene lost 0 bases and the J gene lost 3 bases, with 7 bases spanning the gap. CDR3 in DNA: TGCGCCAGCAGCTTGGATGGGAGCTACGAGCAGTACTTC. Residues: CASSLDGSYEQYF.

The chain couples TRBV11-2 to TRBJ2-7; D possibly uses TRBD1 or TRBD2 (5 bases each). V gave up 5 bases and J gave up 2 bases, with 22 bases separating them. This CDR3 contains 17 residues. Germline CDR1 is SGHAT and CDR2 is FQNNGV. In DNA, the CDR3 is TGTGCCAGCAGCGCAAATATGGGGTGGGGGTCCACCTACGAGCAGTACTTC. Translated, it gives CASSANMGWGSTYEQYF.

The chain is built from TRBV27 and TRBJ1-2, with 7 nucleotides matching TRBD1. CDR3 length: 14 residues. Losses at the gene ends were 4 bases for V and 5 bases for J; bases not matched to a gene: 7. Germline CDR1 reads MNHEY; CDR2 reads SMNVEV (reference sequence). DNA of the CDR3: TGTGCCAGCAGTTCCCTGGACAGGAGATATGGCTACACCTTC. Its translation is CASSSLDRRYGYTF.

On this clone itself: The identical CDR3 is also encoded by other nucleotide sequences in the sample. CDR3 coding DNA: TGCGCCAGCAGCTTGGGACTAGCGGGTAATGAGCAGTTCTTC. Residues: CASSLGLAGNEQFF. The chain couples TRBV5-1 to TRBJ2-1; 10 positions agree with TRBD2. V lost 0 bases and J lost 7; bases outside the gene matches: 1. Germline V lookup: CDR1 SGHRS, CDR2 YFSETQ. The CDR3 length is 14 residues.

The DNA for the CDR3 is TGTGCCAGCGCGAGGGGGGTCCACGGCGAGCAGTACTTC. Its translation: CASARGVHGEQYF. This chain connects TRBV27 to TRBJ2-7; D might be TRBD1 or TRBD2, each matching 6 bases. V lost 8 bases and J 6 bases, leaving 17 bases between the germline ends. Germline V gene data show CDR1 as MNHEY and CDR2 as SMNVEV (reference sequence). The CDR3 length is 13 residues.

This chain uses TRBV7-2 with TRBJ2-5; 10 bases are a match to TRBD2. The V segment lost 2 bases and the J segment 0 bases; nucleotides outside the gene matches: 9. Germline lookup yields CDR1 SGHTA and CDR2 FQGNSA. The CDR3 contains 18 residues. This CDR3 is CASSLYLAGEGDQETQYF. CDR3 bases: TGTGCCAGCAGCTTATATCTAGCGGGAGAAGGCGACCAAGAGACCCAGTACTTC.

This rearrangement joins TRBV29-1 to TRBJ1-1; D may be TRBD1 (5 bases). The CDR3 is 13 residues long. V lost 3 bases and J lost 4, with 12 bases in between. The germline V gene encodes CDR1 SQVTM and CDR2 ANQGSEA. DNA for the CDR3: TGCAGCGTTGATCGGGCGGGGGGCACTGAAGCTTTCTTT. Translated: CSVDRAGGTEAFF.